This is a list of T cell receptor beta chains from one sample in a study of OX40 agonist ivuxolimab in advanced cancers. The method was immunoSEQ multiplex PCR; TCRdb's version includes in-frame clones alone and lacks a portion of them. The sample contains almost 70,000 clones, roughly nine tenths of which appear only once. The sequenced sample was CD4+ or CD8+ T cells sorted from blood, obtained in a trial of the OX40 agonist ivuxolimab. These receptors were obtained from an adult with an advanced solid tumor such as melanoma, head and neck, liver or kidney cancer. Each CDR3 is given with its conserved first and last residue. Each record gives: clone size, V gene, CDR3 protein. Clone sizes are given selectively: once, few, many, or a class where the clone is expanded.

clone size: .; V gene: TRBV10-3; CDR3 protein: CAISDPARHSYEQYF
clone size: .; V gene: TRBV7-9; CDR3 protein: CASSFAGTTTDTQYF
clone size: .; V gene: TRBV29-1; CDR3 protein: CSVEGSSYGYTF
clone size: .; V gene: TRBV6-5; CDR3 protein: CASSYRGVRYF
clone size: .; V gene: TRBV7-9; CDR3 protein: CASSPRREYQETQYF
clone size: .; V gene: TRBV7-9; CDR3 protein: CASSPHDRVTEAFF
clone size: few; V gene: TRBV28; CDR3 protein: CASSYGQGSAGNTIYF
clone size: .; V gene: TRBV29-1; CDR3 protein: CSVAQDGYTF
clone size: .; V gene: TRBV14; CDR3 protein: CASSQERNYNEQFF
clone size: .; V gene: TRBV4-1; CDR3 protein: CASSQESAGLFTDTQYF
clone size: .; V gene: TRBV5-1; CDR3 protein: CASSLLDREKLFF
clone size: .; V gene: TRBV5-4; CDR3 protein: CASSLGPPGAGELFF
clone size: .; V gene: TRBV7-9; CDR3 protein: CASSLVTGVDGYTF
clone size: .; V gene: TRBV5-1; CDR3 protein: CASSLAASGITITGELFF
clone size: .; V gene: TRBV29-1; CDR3 protein: CSVGTSGSYNEQFF
clone size: .; V gene: TRBV7-9; CDR3 protein: CASNSAGANTEAFF
clone size: .; V gene: TRBV11-2; CDR3 protein: CASSYERERVETQYF
clone size: .; V gene: TRBV7-2; CDR3 protein: CASSLVQGNIQYF
clone size: .; V gene: TRBV27; CDR3 protein: CASSPQGQKNSPLHF
clone size: .; V gene: TRBV5-1; CDR3 protein: CASSSTTGAETQYF
clone size: .; V gene: TRBV27; CDR3 protein: CASSHDSNQPQHF
clone size: few; V gene: TRBV2; CDR3 protein: CASPISGRPIEQFF
clone size: .; V gene: TRBV2; CDR3 protein: CASTGSGRPDTQYF
clone size: .; V gene: TRBV19; CDR3 protein: CASSIGHAEPSMEQYF